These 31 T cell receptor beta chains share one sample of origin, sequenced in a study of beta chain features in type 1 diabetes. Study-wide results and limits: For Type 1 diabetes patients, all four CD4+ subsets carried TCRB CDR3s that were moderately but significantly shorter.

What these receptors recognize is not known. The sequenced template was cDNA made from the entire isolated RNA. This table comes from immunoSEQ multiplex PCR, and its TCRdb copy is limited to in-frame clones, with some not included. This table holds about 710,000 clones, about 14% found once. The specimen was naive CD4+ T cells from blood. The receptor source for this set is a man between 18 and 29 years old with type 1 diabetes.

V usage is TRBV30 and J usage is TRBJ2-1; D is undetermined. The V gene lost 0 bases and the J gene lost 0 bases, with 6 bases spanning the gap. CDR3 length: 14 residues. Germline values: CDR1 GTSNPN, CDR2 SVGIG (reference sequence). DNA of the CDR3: TGTGCCTGGAGTGTTTGGAGCTCCTACAATGAGCAGTTCTTC. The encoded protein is CAWSVWSSYNEQFF.

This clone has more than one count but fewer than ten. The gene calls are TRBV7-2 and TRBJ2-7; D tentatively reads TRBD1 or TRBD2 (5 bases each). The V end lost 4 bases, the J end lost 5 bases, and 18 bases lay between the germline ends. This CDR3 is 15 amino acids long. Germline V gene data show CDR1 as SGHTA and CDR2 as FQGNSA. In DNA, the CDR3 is TGTGCCAGCAGCTCGAGGGGCCTTCTCGCCCACGAGCAGTACTTC. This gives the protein CASSSRGLLAHEQYF. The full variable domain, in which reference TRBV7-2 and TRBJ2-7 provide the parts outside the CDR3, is GAGVSQSPSNKVTEKGKDVELRCDPISGHTALYWYRQSLGQGLEFLIYFQGNSAPDKSGLPSDRFSAERTGGSVSTLTIQRTQQEDSAVYLCASSSRGLLAHEQYFGPGTRLTVT.

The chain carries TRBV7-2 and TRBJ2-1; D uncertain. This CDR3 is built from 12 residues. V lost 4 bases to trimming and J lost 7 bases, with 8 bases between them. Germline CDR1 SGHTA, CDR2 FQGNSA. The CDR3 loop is CASSSFGNEQFF. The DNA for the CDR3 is TGTGCCAGCAGCTCCTTTGGGAATGAGCAGTTCTTC.

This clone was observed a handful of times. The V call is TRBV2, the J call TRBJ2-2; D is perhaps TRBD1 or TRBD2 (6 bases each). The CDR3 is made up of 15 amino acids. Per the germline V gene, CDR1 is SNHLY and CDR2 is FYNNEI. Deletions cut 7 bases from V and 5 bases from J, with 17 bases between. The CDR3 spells CASNFRGRRTGELFF. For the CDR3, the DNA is TGTGCCAGCAACTTTCGGGGGCGAAGGACCGGGGAGCTGTTTTTT.

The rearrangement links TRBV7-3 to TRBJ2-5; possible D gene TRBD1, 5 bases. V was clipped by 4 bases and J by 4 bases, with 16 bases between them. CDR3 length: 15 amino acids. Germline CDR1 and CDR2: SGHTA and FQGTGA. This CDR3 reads CASSSLHGHSETQYF. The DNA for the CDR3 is TGTGCCAGCAGCTCGCTTCACGGACACTCAGAGACCCAGTACTTC.

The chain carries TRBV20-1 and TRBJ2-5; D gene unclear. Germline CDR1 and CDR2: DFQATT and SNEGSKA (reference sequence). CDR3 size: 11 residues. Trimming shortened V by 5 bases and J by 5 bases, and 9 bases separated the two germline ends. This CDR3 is CSAPIAETQYF. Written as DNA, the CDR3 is TGCAGTGCTCCCATTGCGGAGACCCAGTACTTC.

This CDR3 is CASSQQGQNIQYF. The DNA for the CDR3 is TGTGCCAGTAGTCAGCAGGGGCAAAACATTCAGTACTTC. J is TRBJ2-4 and V is TRBV19, with D possibly TRBD1 on 6 matching bases. V was clipped by 5 bases and J by 5 bases, with 10 bases between them. Germline-derived CDR1 and CDR2 are LNHDA and SQIVND (reference sequence). The CDR3 runs 13 residues.

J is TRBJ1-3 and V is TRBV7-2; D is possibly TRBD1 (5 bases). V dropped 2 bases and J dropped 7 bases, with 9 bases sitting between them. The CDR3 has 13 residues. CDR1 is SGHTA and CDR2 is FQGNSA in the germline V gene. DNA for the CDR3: TGTGCCAGCAGCTTAAGGGGCACGAACACCATATATTTT. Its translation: CASSLRGTNTIYF.

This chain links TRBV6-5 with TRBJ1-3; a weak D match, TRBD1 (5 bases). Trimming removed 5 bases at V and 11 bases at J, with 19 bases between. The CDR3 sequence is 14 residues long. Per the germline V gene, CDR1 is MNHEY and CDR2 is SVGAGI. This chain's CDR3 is CASSRRTDRVAIYF. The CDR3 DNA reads TGTGCCAGCAGTCGTAGGACCGACAGAGTTGCCATATATTTT.

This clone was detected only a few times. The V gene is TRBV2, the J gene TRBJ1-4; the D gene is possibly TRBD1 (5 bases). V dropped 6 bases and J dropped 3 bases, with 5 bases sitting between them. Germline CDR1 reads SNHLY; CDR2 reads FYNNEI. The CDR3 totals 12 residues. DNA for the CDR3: TGTGCCAGCAGAGGGGCTAATGAAAAACTGTTTTTT. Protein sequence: CASRGANEKLFF.

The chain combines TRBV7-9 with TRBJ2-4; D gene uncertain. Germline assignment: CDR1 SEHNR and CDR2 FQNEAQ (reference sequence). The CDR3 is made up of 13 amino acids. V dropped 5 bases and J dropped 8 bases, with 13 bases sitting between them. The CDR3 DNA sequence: TGTGCCAGCAGCGGCCGCCTAGGAGACATTCAGTACTTC. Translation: CASSGRLGDIQYF.

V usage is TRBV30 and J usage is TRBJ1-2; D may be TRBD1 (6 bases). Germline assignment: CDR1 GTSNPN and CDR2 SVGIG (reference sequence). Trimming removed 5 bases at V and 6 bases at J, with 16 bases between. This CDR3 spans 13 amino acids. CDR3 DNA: TGTGCCTGGGGGGGCGCCTTCCCCGATGGCTACACCTTC. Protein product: CAWGGAFPDGYTF.

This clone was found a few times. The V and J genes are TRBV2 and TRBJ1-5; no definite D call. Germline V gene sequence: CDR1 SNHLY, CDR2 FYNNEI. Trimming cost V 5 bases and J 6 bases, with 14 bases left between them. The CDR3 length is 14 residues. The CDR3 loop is CASSTTAYGQPQHF. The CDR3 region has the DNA TGTGCCAGCAGTACCACGGCTTACGGTCAGCCCCAGCATTTT.

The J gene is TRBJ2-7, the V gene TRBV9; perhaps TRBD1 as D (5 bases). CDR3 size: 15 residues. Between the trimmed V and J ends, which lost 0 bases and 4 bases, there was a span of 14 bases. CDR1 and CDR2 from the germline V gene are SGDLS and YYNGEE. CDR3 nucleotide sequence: TGTGCCAGCAGCGTAGCGGGTAGCCAGGGTTACGAGCAGTACTTC. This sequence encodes CASSVAGSQGYEQYF.

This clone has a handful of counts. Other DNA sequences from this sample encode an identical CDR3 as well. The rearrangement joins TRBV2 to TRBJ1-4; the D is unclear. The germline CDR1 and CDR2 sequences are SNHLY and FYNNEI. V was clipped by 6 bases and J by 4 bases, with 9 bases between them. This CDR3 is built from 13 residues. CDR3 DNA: TGTGCCAGCAGAGGCAGCCTTAATGAAAAACTGTTTTTT. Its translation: CASRGSLNEKLFF. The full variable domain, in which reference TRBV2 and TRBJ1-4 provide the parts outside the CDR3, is EPEVTQTPSHQVTQMGQEVILRCVPISNHLYFYWYRQILGQKVEFLVSFYNNEISEKSEIFDDQFSVERPDGSNFTLKIRSTKLEDSAMYFCASRGSLNEKLFFGSGTQLSVL.

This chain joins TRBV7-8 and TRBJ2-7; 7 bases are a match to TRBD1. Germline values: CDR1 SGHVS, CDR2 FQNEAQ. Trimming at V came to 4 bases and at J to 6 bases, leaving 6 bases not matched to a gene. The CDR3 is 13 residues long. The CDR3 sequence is CASSSSRDSEQYF. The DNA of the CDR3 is TGTGCCAGCAGCTCCAGCCGGGACAGCGAGCAGTACTTC.

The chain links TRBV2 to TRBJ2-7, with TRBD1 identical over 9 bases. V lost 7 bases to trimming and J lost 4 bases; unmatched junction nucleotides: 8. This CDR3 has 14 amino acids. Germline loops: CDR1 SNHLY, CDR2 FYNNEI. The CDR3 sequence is CASKGTGNNYEQYF. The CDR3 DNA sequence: TGTGCCAGCAAAGGGACAGGGAATAATTACGAGCAGTACTTC.

The CDR3 protein is CASSYNRDTGGAFF. CDR3 nucleotide sequence: TGTGCCAGCAGTTACAACCGGGACACCGGTGGAGCTTTCTTT. This chain uses TRBV6-5 with TRBJ1-1; D possibly corresponds to TRBD1 (6 bases). This CDR3 is built from 14 residues. Trimming shortened V by 2 bases and J by 10 bases, and 17 bases separated the two germline ends. CDR1 MNHEY and CDR2 SVGAGI come from the germline V gene.

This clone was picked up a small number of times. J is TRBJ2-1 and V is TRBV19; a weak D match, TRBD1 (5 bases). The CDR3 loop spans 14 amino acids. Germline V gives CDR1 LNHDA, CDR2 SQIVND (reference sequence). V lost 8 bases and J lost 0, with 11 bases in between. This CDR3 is CASWGGSSYNEQFF. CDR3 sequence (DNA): TGTGCCAGTTGGGGCGGTAGCTCCTACAATGAGCAGTTCTTC.

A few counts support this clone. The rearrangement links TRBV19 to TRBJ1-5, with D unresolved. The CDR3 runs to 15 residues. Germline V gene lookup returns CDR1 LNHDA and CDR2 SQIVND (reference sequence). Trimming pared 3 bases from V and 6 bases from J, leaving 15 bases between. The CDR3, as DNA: TGTGCCAGTAGTATGACGACGGGGAACGGTCAGCCCCAGCATTTT. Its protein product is CASSMTTGNGQPQHF.

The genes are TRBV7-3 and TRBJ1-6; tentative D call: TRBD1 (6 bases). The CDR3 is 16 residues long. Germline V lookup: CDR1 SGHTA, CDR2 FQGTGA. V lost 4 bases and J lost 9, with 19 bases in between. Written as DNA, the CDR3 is TGTGCCAGCAGCTCGACAGGATCGGGAAGGGGTTCACCCCTCCACTTT. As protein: CASSSTGSGRGSPLHF.

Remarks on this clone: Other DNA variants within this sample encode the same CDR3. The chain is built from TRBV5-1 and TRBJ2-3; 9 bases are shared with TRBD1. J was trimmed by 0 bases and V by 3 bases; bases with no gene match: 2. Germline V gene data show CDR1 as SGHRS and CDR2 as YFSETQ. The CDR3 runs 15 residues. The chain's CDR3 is CASSSDRGSTDTQYF. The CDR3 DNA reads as TGCGCCAGCAGCTCCGACAGGGGGAGCACAGATACGCAGTATTTT.

The DNA of the CDR3 is TGTGCCAGCAGCCTAAATCTCCAGACAGGCAGCACAGATACGCAGTATTTT. Translation: CASSLNLQTGSTDTQYF. V and J are TRBV28 and TRBJ2-3; possible D gene TRBD1, 6 bases. The CDR3 totals 17 residues. The germline V and J ends were trimmed by 6 bases and 0 bases, with 19 bases remaining between them. Germline CDR1 reads MDHEN; CDR2 reads SYDVKM.

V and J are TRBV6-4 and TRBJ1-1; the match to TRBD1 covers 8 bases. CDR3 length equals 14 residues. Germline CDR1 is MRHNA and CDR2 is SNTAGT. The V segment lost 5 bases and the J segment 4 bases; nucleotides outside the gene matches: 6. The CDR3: CASSPDRGSTEAFF. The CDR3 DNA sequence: TGTGCCAGCAGTCCAGACAGGGGATCCACTGAAGCTTTCTTT.

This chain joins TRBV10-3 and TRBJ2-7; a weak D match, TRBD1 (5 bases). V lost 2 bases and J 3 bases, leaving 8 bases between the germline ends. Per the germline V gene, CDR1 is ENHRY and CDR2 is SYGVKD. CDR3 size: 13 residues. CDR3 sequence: CAISEHRSYEQYF. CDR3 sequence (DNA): TGTGCCATCAGTGAGCACAGGAGCTACGAGCAGTACTTC.

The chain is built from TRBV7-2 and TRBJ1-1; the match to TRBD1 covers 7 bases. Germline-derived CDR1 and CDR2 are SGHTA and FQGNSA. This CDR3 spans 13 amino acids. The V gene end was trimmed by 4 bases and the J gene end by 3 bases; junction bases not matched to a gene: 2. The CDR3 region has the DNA TGTGCCAGCAGCTCCGACAGGGACACTGAAGCTTTCTTT. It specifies CASSSDRDTEAFF.

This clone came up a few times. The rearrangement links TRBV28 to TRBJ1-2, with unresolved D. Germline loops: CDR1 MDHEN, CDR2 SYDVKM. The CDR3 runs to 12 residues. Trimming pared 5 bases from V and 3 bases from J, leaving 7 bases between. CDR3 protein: CASSPADYGYTF. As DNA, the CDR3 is TGTGCCAGCAGTCCCGCTGACTATGGCTACACCTTC.

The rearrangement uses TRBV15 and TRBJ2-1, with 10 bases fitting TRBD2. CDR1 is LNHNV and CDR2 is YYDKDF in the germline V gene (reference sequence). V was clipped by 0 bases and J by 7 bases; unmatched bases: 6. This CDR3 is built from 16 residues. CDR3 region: CATSRDASGGLNEQFF. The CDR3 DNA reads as TGTGCCACCAGCAGAGATGCTAGCGGGGGTCTTAATGAGCAGTTCTTC.

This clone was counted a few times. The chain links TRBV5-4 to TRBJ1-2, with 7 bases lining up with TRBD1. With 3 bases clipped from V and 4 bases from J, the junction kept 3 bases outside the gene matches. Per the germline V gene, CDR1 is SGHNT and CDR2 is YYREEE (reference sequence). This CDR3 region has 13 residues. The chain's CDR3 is CASSSGQFYGYTF. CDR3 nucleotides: TGTGCCAGCAGCTCGGGACAGTTCTATGGCTACACCTTC.

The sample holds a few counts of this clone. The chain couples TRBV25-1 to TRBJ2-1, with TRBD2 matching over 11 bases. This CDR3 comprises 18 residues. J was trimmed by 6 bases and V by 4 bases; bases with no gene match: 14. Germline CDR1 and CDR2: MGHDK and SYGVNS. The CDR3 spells CASSAHSTTSGVSNEQFF. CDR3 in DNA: TGTGCCAGCAGTGCCCATTCGACGACTAGCGGGGTTTCCAATGAGCAGTTCTTC.

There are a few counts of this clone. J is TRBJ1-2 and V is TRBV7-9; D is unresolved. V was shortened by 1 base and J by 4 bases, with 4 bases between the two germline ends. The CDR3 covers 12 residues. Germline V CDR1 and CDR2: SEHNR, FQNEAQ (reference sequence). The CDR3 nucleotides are TGTGCCAGCAGCTTAGAGCGCTATGGCTACACCTTC. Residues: CASSLERYGYTF.